The 17 T cell receptor beta chains below all came from one sample that was sequenced in a study of T cells in Graves' hyperthyroidism and ophthalmopathy. The source material, RNA transcripts, was used to amplify TCR beta CDR3 regions. During a first-round RT-PCR of the TCR CDR3, the HTBI primer set was used. MiXCR, run by TCRdb on the multiplex PCR reads, gives a single entry per CDR3 protein. Among about 260,000 distinct CDR3 sequences listed, less than 30% were seen once. The specimen sequenced was blood. The source is a man aged 35-49 years with Graves' hyperthyroidism that later progressed to Graves' ophthalmopathy.

Many counts were recorded for this clonotype. This chain joins TRBV10-3 and TRBJ2-5, with 9 bases matching TRBD2. The J segment lost 1 base and the V segment lost 2 bases, leaving 5 bases of the junction unmatched. Germline CDR1 reads ENHRY; CDR2 reads SYGVKD. The CDR3 length is 16 residues. The CDR3 reads CAISEPPGLAQETQYF. The CDR3 DNA sequence: TGTGCCATCAGTGAGCCTCCGGGACTAGCCCAAGAGACCCAGTACTTC.

This clonotype was recorded a few times. The chain carries TRBV5-1 and TRBJ2-7; 13 nucleotides align to TRBD2. This CDR3 spans 17 amino acids. Unmatched junction bases numbered 5, after V lost 1 base and J lost 1 base. Looked up from germline, CDR1 is SGHRS and CDR2 is YFSETQ. The CDR3 reads CASSLRTSGGGSYEQYF. CDR3 coding DNA: TGCGCCAGCAGCTTGAGGACTAGCGGGGGAGGGTCCTACGAGCAGTACTTC.

There are many counts of this clonotype. The rearrangement uses TRBV6-2 or TRBV6-3 and TRBJ1-1, with 8 bases that match TRBD1. CDR1 and CDR2 from the germline V gene are MNHEY and SVGEGT. V lost 0 bases to trimming and J lost 5 bases; unmatched junction nucleotides: 5. The CDR3 is made up of 15 amino acids. Here the CDR3 DNA reads TGTGCCAGCAGTTACTCCGGACAGGGAGGAACTGAAGCTTTCTTT. Residues: CASSYSGQGGTEAFF.

This clonotype was seen many times. J is TRBJ1-5 and V is TRBV24-1; TRBD1 matches at 8 bases. Germline V gene lookup returns CDR1 KGHDR and CDR2 SFDVKD. The CDR3 runs to 16 residues. Losses at the gene ends were 3 bases for V and 2 bases for J; bases not matched to a gene: 5. CDR3 amino acids: CATSDPLQGGNQPQHF. CDR3 sequence (DNA): TGTGCCACCAGTGATCCACTACAGGGGGGCAATCAGCCCCAGCATTTT.

This clonotype was detected many times. As DNA, the CDR3 is TGTGCCACCAGTGATTGGACTCTCGAAGGGACCCAGTACTTC. Protein: CATSDWTLEGTQYF. The J gene is TRBJ2-5, the V gene TRBV24-1, with D perhaps TRBD2 (5 bases). The V gene lost 2 bases and the J gene lost 7 bases, with 13 bases spanning the gap. Germline lookup yields CDR1 KGHDR and CDR2 SFDVKD. This CDR3 comprises 14 residues.

This clonotype has at least ten counts. This chain connects TRBV24-1 to TRBJ2-2, with a weak D call TRBD1 (5 bases). Per the germline V gene, CDR1 is KGHDR and CDR2 is SFDVKD. The CDR3 has 16 amino acids. Trimming took off 1 base at V and 4 bases at J, with 12 bases between the two ends. The CDR3 DNA reads TGTGCCACCAGTGATTTCACCTTCCAGGGCACCGGGGAGCTGTTTTTT. Residues: CATSDFTFQGTGELFF.

This clonotype is deemed medium-sized. The CDR3 is CASSLLGRVSAQYF. Written as DNA, the CDR3 is TGTGCCAGCAGTTTATTAGGGCGGGTCTCCGCCCAGTACTTC. The chain carries TRBV12-3 or TRBV12-4 and TRBJ2-5, with D possibly matching TRBD2 (5 bases). V was cut by 2 bases and J by 9 bases, with 16 bases left in between. The CDR3 totals 14 residues.

This clonotype has ten or more counts. V and J are TRBV4-1 and TRBJ2-2, with 12 bases that match TRBD2. V shed 1 base and J 3 bases; nucleotides not matched to a gene: 9. CDR1 and CDR2 (germline): MGHRA, YSYEKL. The CDR3 has 19 amino acids. The DNA of the CDR3 is TGCGCCAGCAGCCAAGTCTGGCTAGCGGGAGGGCCTTACACCGGGGAGCTGTTTTTT. This encodes CASSQVWLAGGPYTGELFF.

The rearrangement joins TRBV2 to TRBJ1-2; a possible D gene is TRBD1 (5 bases). Germline V gene sequence: CDR1 SNHLY, CDR2 FYNNEI. The CDR3 totals 15 residues. The ends were cut back, 5 bases at V and 0 bases at J, with 13 bases in the middle. CDR3 nucleotide sequence: TGTGCCAGCAGTTACTCCGCGGGGCCTAACTATGGCTACACCTTC. Translated: CASSYSAGPNYGYTF.

The chain has TRBV11-2 and TRBJ1-2, with 10 bases that match TRBD1. CDR1 is SGHAT, CDR2 FQNNGV, per germline. V was clipped by 4 bases and J by 3 bases; unmatched bases: 8. The CDR3 length is 16 residues. In DNA, the CDR3 is TGTGCCAGCAGCTACCGGACAGGGGGGGATTACTATGGCTACACCTTC. Protein product: CASSYRTGGDYYGYTF.

This clonotype came up many times. This sequence joins TRBV29-1 and TRBJ2-3; TRBD2 matches at 7 bases. This CDR3 contains 15 residues. V shed 6 bases and J 4 bases; nucleotides not matched to a gene: 13. In germline, CDR1 is SQVTM, CDR2 ANQGSEA. CDR3 nucleotides: TGCAGCGTCCGAGAAGTTGCGGGGGTTTCAGATACGCAGTATTTT. Encoded protein: CSVREVAGVSDTQYF.

Of note for this clonotype: A junction boundary mismatches the germline segment, possibly from a read error. The rearrangement joins TRBV28 to TRBJ2-5; no reliable D call. Germline-derived CDR1 and CDR2 are MDHEN and SYDVKM. The CDR3 contains 14 residues. The CDR3 nucleotides read TGTGCCGGCAGTTTCTCCCCGTACCAAGAGACCCAGTACTTC. The encoded protein is CAGSFSPYQETQYF.

The chain uses TRBV6-1 and TRBJ1-1, with TRBD1 as a possible D gene (5 bases). In germline, CDR1 is MNHNS, CDR2 SASEGT. The V and J ends lost 6 bases and 6 bases respectively, with 8 bases between them. The CDR3 extends over 11 amino acids. CDR3 protein: CASSARAEAFF. DNA for the CDR3: TGTGCCAGCAGCGCCAGGGCTGAAGCTTTCTTT.

This clonotype was recorded at least ten times. The rearrangement uses TRBV11-2 and TRBJ2-5, with TRBD2 identical over 9 bases. The length of the CDR3 is 14 residues. V lost 5 bases, J lost 4 bases, and 5 bases stayed unmatched. Per the germline V gene, CDR1 is SGHAT and CDR2 is FQNNGV. Written as DNA, the CDR3 is TGTGCCAGCAGCCCAACTAGCGGGCTAGAGACCCAGTACTTC. Residues: CASSPTSGLETQYF.

This clonotype was found many times. This sequence joins TRBV30 and TRBJ2-7; D remains ambiguous. V dropped 4 bases and J dropped 3 bases, with 13 bases sitting between them. The germline V gene encodes CDR1 GTSNPN and CDR2 SVGIG (reference sequence). The CDR3 extends over 13 amino acids. The CDR3 nucleotides read TGTGCCTGGACTACCGTTAATCACTACGAGCAGTACTTC. It is translated as CAWTTVNHYEQYF.

The chain joins TRBV18 to TRBJ2-7, with D hard to call. This CDR3 is built from 13 residues. Germline CDR1 is KGHSH and CDR2 is LQKENI. V was trimmed by 3 bases and J by 0 bases, leaving 6 bases between them. Here the CDR3 reads CASSPTGSYEQYF. In nucleotides, the CDR3 is TGTGCCAGCTCACCTACGGGCTCCTACGAGCAGTACTTC.

The chain carries TRBV20-1 and TRBJ2-7, with no clear D. Germline V gives CDR1 DFQATT, CDR2 SNEGSKA (reference sequence). The CDR3 has 15 amino acids. Trimming stripped 1 base from V and 3 bases from J, with 16 bases between. CDR3 residues: CSARAYGEPHYEQYF. DNA of the CDR3: TGCAGTGCTAGAGCTTACGGAGAACCACACTACGAGCAGTACTTC.